One sample yielded the 8 T cell receptor beta chains listed below, sequenced in a study of beta chain features in type 1 diabetes (dated by TCRdb to between 2018 and 2020). The library was produced with the immunoSEQ multiplex PCR assay. The High Capacity cDNA Reverse Transcription Kit was used to reverse transcribe all of the isolated RNA, meaning that expressed TCRB transcripts were what got sequenced. The clones in this table, taken by TCRdb from immuneACCESS, are in-frame only. Not every clone is retained; where verified, under half of the shortfall comes from an unresolved V gene, and the cause of the rest is unknown. Counted in this sample were about half a million clones; roughly 31% of them appeared once. The ten top clones hold 0.05% to 0.065% of the sample. Sequencing was performed on naive CD4+ T cells from blood. The intended sense of this specimen's cell subset or site label: true naive CD4+ T cells. Receptor source: a man younger than 30 in good health.

The rearrangement uses TRBV10-3 and TRBJ2-5; a weak D match, TRBD1 (5 bases). V was pared by 6 bases and J by 4 bases, with 12 bases between. The CDR3 has 13 residues. Germline CDR1 is ENHRY and CDR2 is SYGVKD. CDR3: CAIRASGAETQYF. The DNA of the CDR3 is TGTGCCATCAGGGCTAGTGGGGCAGAGACCCAGTACTTC.

This chain joins TRBV30 and TRBJ2-7; possibly TRBD1 for D (6 bases). Per the germline V gene, CDR1 is GTSNPN and CDR2 is SVGIG (reference sequence). This CDR3 comprises 14 residues. V was pared by 2 bases and J by 4 bases, with 15 bases between. DNA for the CDR3: TGTGCCTGGAGTAAAGGGGGAGTCTCATACGAGCAGTACTTC. Amino acid sequence: CAWSKGGVSYEQYF.

The rearrangement uses TRBV25-1 and TRBJ1-2; no clear D. The germline gives CDR1 MGHDK, CDR2 SYGVNS. Trimming removed 1 base from V and 7 bases from J, with 13 bases in between. The CDR3 is made up of 14 amino acids. CDR3 nucleotides: TGTGCCAGCAGTGAATTCGTAGGGAAGGTTGGCTACACCTTC. Amino acid sequence: CASSEFVGKVGYTF.

The sample holds a few counts of this clone. The chain employs TRBV7-2 and TRBJ2-5; D perhaps matches TRBD2 (6 bases). CDR3 length equals 17 residues. CDR1 and CDR2 from the germline V gene are SGHTA and FQGNSA. V was shortened by 6 bases and J by 0 bases, with 20 bases between the two germline ends. DNA of the CDR3: TGTGCCAGCAGTTCCCGCCAGGGACTCTCGTACCAAGAGACCCAGTACTTC. Its translation: CASSSRQGLSYQETQYF.

The CDR3 coding sequence is TGTGCCAGTAGTAAGGGGACGGCGCGAAACGAGCAGTACTTC. Encoded protein: CASSKGTARNEQYF. The chain carries TRBV19 and TRBJ2-7; D may correspond to TRBD1 or TRBD2 (5 bases each). There are 14 residues in the CDR3. Germline V CDR1 and CDR2: LNHDA, SQIVND (reference sequence). The germline V and J ends were trimmed by 4 bases and 5 bases, with 15 bases remaining between them.

This clone was seen more than once but under ten times. The chain joins TRBV30 to TRBJ1-2, with D possibly matching TRBD1 (6 bases). The CDR3 has 13 residues. Germline CDR1 and CDR2: GTSNPN and SVGIG (reference sequence). The V and J ends lost 3 bases and 6 bases respectively, with 14 bases between them. The CDR3 spells CAWRHGGGNGYTF. Written as DNA, the CDR3 is TGTGCCTGGAGGCACGGGGGCGGAAATGGCTACACCTTC.

This clone was counted between two and nine times. The chain carries TRBV4-3 and TRBJ2-1; 10 bases agree with TRBD1. The germline V gene has CDR1 LGHNA and CDR2 YSLEER. Trimming cost V 4 bases and J 4 bases; bases outside gene matches: 4. CDR3 length equals 15 residues. In DNA form, the CDR3 reads TGCGCCAGCAGCCCGCGGACAGGGGGTTACAATGAGCAGTTCTTC. As protein: CASSPRTGGYNEQFF.

The J gene is TRBJ2-7, the V gene TRBV2, with 11 bases aligning to TRBD1. Trimming removed 7 bases from V and 5 bases from J; junction bases left unmatched: 4. The germline V gene has CDR1 SNHLY and CDR2 FYNNEI. The CDR3 covers 13 residues. CDR3 protein: CASNRDRGDEQYF. The DNA for the CDR3 is TGTGCCAGCAATAGGGACAGGGGGGACGAGCAGTACTTC.